This T cell receptor (beta chain) derives from a study of tissue T cells after allogeneic stem cell transplantation. The CDR3 is 10 amino acids. Trimming pared 5 bases from V and 10 bases from J, leaving 11 bases between. Germline-derived CDR1 and CDR2 are DFQATT and SNEGSKA (reference sequence). TCRdb keeps only in-frame clones here, not all; method: immunoSEQ multiplex PCR. The sample gives about 28,000 clones, 65% to 90% of which show up once; roughly 3.6% is in the top ten. Sequencing used blood, obtained before transplantation. The receptor was isolated from a woman aged 18 to 55 who later had graft-versus-host disease after an allogeneic stem cell transplant. This chain uses TRBV20-1 with TRBJ1-2; possible D gene TRBD1, 6 bases. In DNA, the CDR3 is TGCAGTGCTGTTACAGGGACCTACACCTTC. This translates into CSAVTGTYTF.